The TCR beta chain under discussion was sequenced for a study of blood T cell repertoires in COVID-19. Study in general: Collection of acute and convalescent COVID-19 samples took place in the United States, Italy and Spain. Nucleic acid was either cDNA or gDNA, and it came from T cells, B-cell-depleted T cells, or PBMCs.

The CDR3 runs 16 residues. Trimming took 4 bases from V and 6 from J; bases not matched to a gene: 15. Germline CDR1 and CDR2: SGHRS and YFSETQ. Original methodology: Reference gene primers were amplified, and this amplification served to estimate nucleated cell counts. Some clones are missing from TCRdb's copy, which holds only in-frame ones; the method was immunoSEQ multiplex PCR. That table supplies the V and J calls and clone size; D and trimming were determined from the DNA. The sample holds 150,000 to 200,000 clones, more than 75% seen once. The chain couples TRBV5-1 to TRBJ2-7, with 8 bases identical to TRBD2. This receptor was taken from a man between 65 and 85 years old with acute or convalescent COVID-19. The specimen was peripheral blood. DNA for the CDR3: TGCGCCAGCAGCGTCCATAGGATAGCGGGATCGGGCGAGCAGTACTTC. Protein product: CASSVHRIAGSGEQYF.